Listed here is a single T cell receptor beta chain. In its sample, this clone was seen a few times. The antigen it recognizes is unknown. No quality values exist for individual bases; no much larger clone is one base distant. Libraries were prepared through the immunoSEQ multiplex PCR assay. For the multiplex PCR, a mixture combining 60 forward primers for TCR Vbeta segments and 13 reverse primers for TCR Jbeta segments was used. Amplification of the CDR3 region of rearranged TCR beta genes was performed with a multiplex PCR assay on genomic DNA. Amplified TCR beta libraries were sequenced as 87-base-pair reads on the Illumina HiSeq System. The study's processing was this. A later analysis tallied some 79 million unique TCR beta chains across the 666 repertoires, and 10 million to 11 million of those chains were shared by two or more donors. A nearest-neighbor algorithm error-corrected the raw reads and collapsed the reads into unique sequences, merging closely related sequences to remove PCR and sequencing errors. CDR3 sequences were aligned to IMGT reference sequences to assign V, D and J gene segments. Each retained sequence needed at least a six-nucleotide match to both a V gene segment and a J gene segment. Rearrangements were classified as productive when the CDR3 lacked stop codons and remained in frame with V and J, and all other rearrangements were classified as non-productive. Following IMGT convention, CDR3 was defined as the stretch from the second conserved V-encoded cysteine to the conserved J-encoded phenylalanine. The earlier analysis of 587 of the donors excluded sequences that lacked an unambiguous match to a single V gene segment. In an earlier analysis of 450 to 700 of the donors, V segments were called functional above 56.7% productive rearrangements and were called segregating when the between-donor standard deviation exceeded 5%. A statistical classification framework was built for diagnosing cytomegalovirus status from the catalog of TCR beta chain sequences. In a later analysis, V and J genes were assigned by comparing TCR nucleotide sequences against IMGT/GENE-DB human TR gene sequences. A later analysis assigned CDR3 sequences and most-parsimonious VDJ recombination scenarios with the TCRdist pipeline. In a later analysis, each TCR beta chain was defined by its CDR3 amino acid sequence together with its V-gene family, and reads without a unique V-gene family were excluded. A later analysis removed nearly 600 highly shared, low-generation-probability nucleotide sequences to deal with suspected cross-contamination and a sequencing artifact. A later analysis calculated a clonal expansion index for each public chain from normalized within-repertoire ranks of inferred template counts. A later analysis computed generation probabilities with a VDJ recombination model fitted to out-of-frame rearrangements, and checked the results against IGoR. Hypergeometric tests were used in a later analysis to score TCR-TCR, TCR-HLA and TCR-CMV co-occurrence, with a repertoire-size bias correction applied to the TCR pairs. A later analysis estimated false discovery rates by permuting HLA or CMV assignments 20 times. In a later analysis, co-occurring TCRs were grouped using DBSCAN, with TCRdist sequence similarity added in when clustering inside HLA-allele-positive subsets. Repertoires with fewer than 30,000 or more than 120,000 public chains, plus five repertoires with anomalous nucleotide sharing, were excluded from co-occurrence clustering. This is the immuneACCESS table as TCRdb keeps it, with only in-frame sequences that have V and J called. A part of the clones is gone; compared with another copy, unresolved V genes explain less than half, and the rest is unexplained. D and trimming were read from the DNA, whereas the V and J calls and clone size are those reported in that table. Across this sample there are roughly 150,000 clones, with around 80% seen only once. The ten largest clones represent around 1.6% of the sample.

The CDR3 goes from the cysteine to the phenylalanine over 14 residues. Solely the CDR3 DNA is kept, with 42 bases framed from the first base. The germline V gene gives CDR1 as ENHRY and CDR2 as SYGVKD. The V end loses 10 bases and the J end loses 7 bases, and a stretch of 20 bases separates them. The record originates from a study of cytomegalovirus exposure and HLA in healthy donors (dated by TCRdb to 2016 to 2017). With respect to the entire study: An earlier analysis of some 600 of the donors reported roughly 300 Gb of sequence data and about 120 million unique TCR beta sequences obtained from 150 million to 200 million T cells. Several DR-DQ haplotypes were treated as single units for association and clustering because of strong linkage in the cohort. The aim of the study was to test whether cataloging public T cell receptors could identify signatures of past pathogen exposure. A later genetic analysis used genome-wide SNP genotypes for 398 of the 666 donors, treating that subset as a discovery cohort. An earlier analysis of a few hundred of the donors applied high-throughput TCR beta sequencing to assess whether each TCR beta V gene segment acted as functional or pseudogenic. In the later analysis, no new phenotypic data were used to find candidate immune exposures; instead, reliance was placed on TCR beta sequences and their occurrence across donors. Typing coverage varied by locus: 629-630 donors for A, B, C, DRB1 and DQB1; approximately 560 for DQA1; over 600 for DPA1; under 490 for DPB1. Among the roughly 390 genotyped donors, about 83% belonged to the genetic ancestry cluster associated with self-reported Caucasian donors. Using immunosequencing, the study profiled T cell repertoires from about 620 subjects and related those repertoires to cytomegalovirus serostatus. Besides the first cohort of roughly 660 subjects, a separate validation cohort made up of 90 to 150 different subjects was used. All discovery cohort repertoires had been generated on a single sequencing platform. Both class I and class II loci were covered by HLA typing, at four-digit resolution. An early release that covered some 640 HLA-typed donors contained about 300 gigabases of sequencing data and 70 million to 100 million unique TCR sequences. Among almost 400 genotyped donors of the cohort, an average of approximately 240,000 unique TCR beta nucleotide sequences were sequenced per donor, roughly 20% of them non-productive. In a later analysis, previously published TCR beta repertoires from 670 or so donors were re-analyzed and high-resolution HLA genotyping was added so that TCR occurrence patterns could be studied. High-throughput TCR immunosequencing, statistical association of individual TCRs with disease status, and machine learning were combined to predict cytomegalovirus infection status. Alongside the repertoire data, information on donor age, sex, ethnicity and CMV serostatus was compiled.

Study-wide conclusions, independent of this receptor: A few of the identified cytomegalovirus-associated TCR beta chains were confirmed in vitro to be specific for cytomegalovirus antigens. Assigning TCR associations to individual alleles was difficult when HLA alleles, especially DR and DQ, strongly co-occurred. A group of highly shared sequence variants was considered likely to be a technical artifact of the sequencing pipeline. According to a later analysis, most CMV-associated TCR beta chains appeared to be HLA-restricted, and the HLA associations seemed to be driven largely by CMV exposure. Because HLA typing was unavailable for some donors at each locus, only the typed subset was used in association tests. In this cohort, only TCR beta chains were sequenced, and detectable features were limited by the absence of alpha or paired-chain data. Compared with the roughly 710-donor mean, donors in an Asian-associated ancestry cluster had fewer N-insertions in productive TCRs, according to a later genetic analysis. The classifier was reported to diagnose cytomegalovirus status with high specificity and sensitivity in both the original cohort and the validation cohort. The earlier analysis of about 600 of the donors excluded approximately 17 rarely observed V segments, including chromosome 9 orphons, because counts were too low. The authors suggested that the approach could potentially be generalized to other disease states and immunological phenotypes. Roughly uniform sequencing depth across donors was assumed in presence/absence analyses, although this assumption may not hold. The only immune exposure information available for the cohort was CMV serostatus. Most TCR sequences were observed very rarely across donors, whereas some public TCRs were present in many individuals. Correlated functional status among segregating V segments might be attributable to linkage disequilibrium, but an unknown experimental factor could not be ruled out. According to a later analysis, parvovirus B19, influenza, CMV and Epstein-Barr virus appeared linked to several top co-occurrence clusters. A further reported finding was that TCR beta sequences accurately predicted the HLA-A and HLA-B alleles for most subjects in the first cohort. At a false discovery rate of 0.05, a later analysis linked around 17,000 TCR beta sequences to specific HLA alleles. The study listed approximately 150 TCR beta chains as associated with cytomegalovirus. Some IMGT-functional V segments, including TRBV6-2 and TRBV6-3, could not be told apart with the 87-base-pair reads, so those segments were excluded. According to a later analysis, TCR association rates differed among HLA loci, with DRB1 alleles showing the most associated TCRs and HLA-C alleles showing the fewest. In a later analysis, HLA-associated TCR beta chains showed more clonal expansion and lower generation probabilities than non-associated chains that were equally common. Broadly in line with IMGT annotations, most TCR beta V segments showed up in productive rearrangements about 87% or about 30% of the time in an earlier analysis of approximately 640 of the donors. An association between a missense DCLRE1C variant and V-gene and J-gene trimming of TCR beta chains was found in a later genetic analysis and replicated in an independent cohort.

The cohort consisted of some 670 healthy bone marrow donors. Cohort members were all nominally healthy when sampled, although unrecorded immune exposures were likely present. The donor tested CMV seronegative, placing the donor among the 350 to 400 seronegative members of the cohort. A peripheral blood sample was collected from each donor, and TCR beta sequencing was performed on peripheral blood mononuclear cells. Genomic DNA was extracted from the blood cell samples with the Qiagen DNeasy Blood Extraction Kit. This clonotype was obtained from a woman between 18 and 29 years old in good health and CMV-seronegative. The sequenced sample consisted of PBMCs. This chain is built from TRBV10-3 and TRBJ2-1; the D gene is not confidently resolved. This receptor has the CDR3 CATILSLIQNEQFF. Read as DNA, the sequence is TGTGCCACCATACTGTCGTTAATACAGAATGAGCAGTTCTTC.